The 12 T cell receptor beta chains in this list originate from one sample, sequenced in a study of identical twins. TCRdb redid the calling of the 5' RACE reads with MiXCR, one entry per CDR3 protein. The sample consists of about 430,000 distinct CDR3 sequences, less than 20% of them appearing once. Sequenced: naive T cells sorted from blood. The receptors stem from a middle-aged man in good health.

The DNA of the CDR3 is TGTGCCAGCGCTAGGGGGGCTAATGAAAAACTGTTTTTT. Protein sequence: CASARGANEKLFF. This chain connects TRBV5-5 to TRBJ1-4, with D perhaps matching TRBD1 (6 bases). The CDR3 runs 13 residues. CDR1 and CDR2 from the germline V gene are SGHKS and YYEKEE (reference sequence). V lost 7 bases and J lost 3, with 10 bases in between.

The chain has TRBV29-1 and TRBJ1-2; D is ambiguous. V shed 7 bases and J shed 6 bases, with 12 bases lying between them. The length of the CDR3 is 11 residues. CDR1 and CDR2 from the germline V gene are SQVTM and ANQGSEA. Written as DNA, the CDR3 is TGCAGCGCTCAAGACCCCAATGGCTACACCTTC. It is translated as CSAQDPNGYTF. Supplemented by reference TRBV29-1 and TRBJ1-2, the full variable domain reads SAVISQKPSRDICQRGTSLTIQCQVDSQVTMMFWYRQQPGQSLTLIATANQGSEATYESGFVIDKFPISRPNLTFSTLTVSNMSPEDSSIYLCSAQDPNGYTFGSGTRLTVV.

This clonotype was counted ten times or more. The chain links TRBV20-1 to TRBJ2-7, with 9 bases fitting TRBD2. The V segment lost 0 bases and the J segment 7 bases; nucleotides outside the gene matches: 13. The CDR3 extends over 16 amino acids. Germline V CDR1 and CDR2: DFQATT, SNEGSKA (reference sequence). The CDR3 is CSAREWGSGLAGEQYF. CDR3 in DNA: TGCAGTGCTAGAGAATGGGGGTCGGGACTAGCTGGAGAGCAGTACTTC.

The gene calls are TRBV5-1 and TRBJ2-1; D gene ambiguous. The CDR3 is 15 residues long. Trimming left V 4 bases short and J 5 bases short, with 16 bases between. Germline assignment: CDR1 SGHRS and CDR2 YFSETQ. The CDR3 is CASSPDNPRNNEQFF. CDR3 coding DNA: TGCGCCAGCAGCCCCGACAATCCGAGAAACAATGAGCAGTTCTTC. Full variable domain (missing parts from reference TRBV5-1 and TRBJ2-1): KAGVTQTPRYLIKTRGQQVTLSCSPISGHRSVSWYQQTPGQGLQFLFEYFSETQRNKGNFPGRFSGRQFSNSRSEMNVSTLELGDSALYLCASSPDNPRNNEQFFGPGTRLTVL.

There are a few counts of this clonotype. V usage is TRBV6-5 and J usage is TRBJ2-7, with a possible D match to TRBD1 (5 bases). Between the trimmed V and J ends, which lost 2 bases and 4 bases, there was a span of 9 bases. Germline V gives CDR1 MNHEY, CDR2 SVGAGI. CDR3 length equals 13 residues. Written as DNA, the CDR3 is TGTGCCAGCAGTTACAGCGACAGATACGAGCAGTACTTC. This translates into CASSYSDRYEQYF.

The V call is TRBV10-3, the J call TRBJ2-5, with D perhaps matching TRBD1 (5 bases). This CDR3 comprises 18 residues. CDR1 is ENHRY and CDR2 is SYGVKD in the germline V gene. Trimming took 0 bases from V and 5 from J, leaving 22 bases between them. CDR3 protein: CAISESVVRRAKGETQYF. The CDR3 nucleotides read TGTGCCATCAGTGAGTCGGTAGTCAGAAGGGCGAAGGGGGAGACCCAGTACTTC.

This clonotype was seen repeatedly, ten times or more. The rearrangement uses TRBV7-2 and TRBJ2-7, with 10 bases that match TRBD1. The trim removed 5 bases at V and 6 bases at J, leaving 7 bases unmatched. The CDR3 has 14 amino acids. CDR1 and CDR2 from the germline V gene are SGHTA and FQGNSA. The CDR3 reads CASSAGGDRGEQYF. The CDR3 region has the DNA TGTGCCAGCAGCGCTGGGGGGGACAGGGGCGAGCAGTACTTC.

This clonotype has more than one count but fewer than ten. The genes are TRBV10-2 and TRBJ2-5; TRBD2 is a possible D gene (7 bases). Per the germline V gene, CDR1 is WSHSY and CDR2 is SAAADI. This CDR3 region has 14 residues. The V gene lost 2 bases and the J gene lost 7 bases, with 14 bases spanning the gap. The CDR3 spells CASSENGGPGTQYF. In DNA form, the CDR3 reads TGCGCCAGCAGTGAGAACGGGGGGCCGGGGACCCAGTACTTC.

Many counts were recorded for this clonotype. The chain employs TRBV6-1 and TRBJ2-7; D gene uncertain. Germline V lookup: CDR1 MNHNS, CDR2 SASEGT. V gave up 3 bases and J gave up 5 bases, with 5 bases separating them. The CDR3 has 11 amino acids. The CDR3 nucleotides are TGTGCCAGCAGTGATGTTCACGAGCAGTACTTC. It specifies CASSDVHEQYF.

This clonotype occurred a few times. The rearrangement uses TRBV20-1 and TRBJ2-6; weak D call: TRBD2 (5 bases). Germline V gene sequence: CDR1 DFQATT, CDR2 SNEGSKA (reference sequence). Trimming cost V 1 base and J 2 bases, with 9 bases left between them. This CDR3 spans 15 amino acids. DNA for the CDR3: TGCAGTGCTAGAGGAGGGTTTGCTGGGGCCAACGTCCTGACTTTC. Residues: CSARGGFAGANVLTF.

Many counts were recorded for this clonotype. The V gene is TRBV5-6, the J gene TRBJ2-3; 14 bases are shared with TRBD2. The germline V gene has CDR1 SGHDT and CDR2 YYEEEE. J lost 0 bases, V lost 3 bases, and 6 bases had no gene match. The CDR3 consists of 18 residues. The chain's CDR3 is CASSSGLAGGISTDTQYF. The CDR3 DNA sequence: TGTGCCAGCAGCTCAGGACTAGCGGGGGGCATTAGCACAGATACGCAGTATTTT.

In the case of this clonotype: The junction departs from germline at one end; a sequencing error may be responsible. The DNA for the CDR3 is TGCGCCAGCAGACTGACGACAGCGGGGACCCAGCACTTC. This gives the protein CASRLTTAGTQHF. This chain connects TRBV5-1 to TRBJ2-5; TRBD2 matches 7 bases. CDR1 SGHRS and CDR2 YFSETQ come from the germline V gene. The CDR3 is 13 amino acids. The entire variable domain, with the rest obtained from reference TRBV5-1 and TRBJ2-5, is as follows: KAGVTQTPRYLIKTRGQQVTLSCSPISGHRSVSWYQQTPGQGLQFLFEYFSETQRNKGNFPGRFSGRQFSNSRSEMNVSTLELGDSALYLCASRLTTAGTQHFGPGTRLLVL.